This T cell receptor beta chain was obtained from a study of cytomegalovirus exposure and HLA in healthy donors. Primers for the PCR totalled 60 Vbeta and 13 Jbeta. The protocol was immunoSEQ multiplex PCR, while the TCRdb copy is restricted to in-frame clones and leaves out a portion. This table has some 120,000 clones, 77% appearing once. As for the donors, each was a healthy bone marrow donor. Germline V gene sequence: CDR1 SGHDT, CDR2 YYEEEE. The CDR3 totals 13 residues. Germline trimming cut 4 bases from V and 7 bases from J; bases unmatched to any gene: 6. General study results and limits: A list of roughly 180 TCR beta chains associated with cytomegalovirus was given.

For this clone: The antigen remains undetermined.

The chain carries TRBV5-6 and TRBJ1-1; TRBD1 matches at 8 bases. The specimen was PBMCs. The sequence was collected from a human donor in good health. CDR3 sequence: CASSTFGQGEAFF. The CDR3 region has the DNA TGTGCCAGCAGCACCTTCGGACAGGGTGAAGCTTTCTTT.